This T cell receptor (beta chain) was documented in a study of cytomegalovirus exposure and HLA in healthy donors. General study results and limits: A highly shared variant cluster was judged a likely technical artifact. Prediction of most subjects' HLA-A and HLA-B alleles by TCR beta sequences was reportedly accurate. Accounts indicate the classifier identified cytomegalovirus status with strong specificity and sensitivity. Segments of the TCR beta V type were, in most cases, productive about 87% or about 30% of the time in an earlier analysis.

Germline assignment: CDR1 SGHDT and CDR2 YYEEEE. Trimming removed 4 bases at V and 4 bases at J, with 18 bases between. This CDR3 contains 15 residues. PCR used 60 Vbeta primers and 13 Jbeta primers. Here immunoSEQ multiplex PCR was the method, and the copy in TCRdb shows in-frame clones only, minus some. In the table there are about 200,000 clones, roughly 80% of which are singletons. In its sample, this clone was seen once. Its antigen is still unknown. What was sequenced was PBMCs. This receptor was obtained from a man aged 25-40 years in good health and CMV-seronegative. The gene calls are TRBV5-6 and TRBJ2-7; perhaps TRBD2 as D (7 bases). CDR3 sequence: CASSLGGGPGYEQYF. The DNA of the CDR3 is TGTGCCAGCAGCCTCGGCGGGGGCCCCGGGTACGAGCAGTACTTC.